The 10 T cell receptor beta chains below were found in one sample sequenced in a study of molecular identifiers for immune sequencing clone quantification. TCRdb reprocessed the PCR reads via MiXCR and lists one record per CDR3 protein. Counted here are roughly 320,000 distinct CDR3 sequences, 20% to 25% occurring once; the ten biggest clones make up approximately 0.84%. Material: naive CD8+ T cells from blood, with Jurkat cell RNA spiked in. Subset meaning: FACS-sorted CD8+CD4-CCR7+CD45RA+ naive T cells. The origin of the receptors is a human donor in good health. Some libraries in this study had Jurkat cell RNA spiked in.

Worth noting for this clonotype: A much larger clone differs from this one at a single base, so this may be a read error. As DNA, the CDR3 is TGTGCCGGCTCACCCCGGGGGGATGTTGAAGCTTTCTTT. Its translation: CAGSPRGDVEAFF. This rearrangement joins TRBV18 to TRBJ1-1; possibly TRBD1 for D (5 bases). The V gene's germline CDR1 is KGHSH and CDR2 LQKENI. The CDR3 runs 13 residues. The full variable domain, completed using reference TRBV18 and TRBJ1-1, is NAGVMQNPRHLVRRRGQEARLRCSPMKGHSHVYWYRQLPEEGLKFMVYLQKENIIDESGMPKERFSAEFPKEGPSILRIQQVVRGDSAAYFCAGSPRGDVEAFFGQGTRLTVV.

Ten or more counts support this clonotype. V gene TRBV30 combines with J gene TRBJ2-7, with a tentative D call TRBD1 (5 bases). Trimming took 0 bases from V and 3 from J, leaving 6 bases between them. CDR1 and CDR2 (germline): GTSNPN, SVGIG (reference sequence). The CDR3 contains 12 residues. The CDR3: CAWSVQGYEQYF. The CDR3 nucleotides are TGTGCCTGGAGTGTTCAGGGCTACGAGCAGTACTTC.

This clonotype was seen more than once but under ten times. The chain recombines TRBV29-1 with TRBJ2-5, with D possibly TRBD2 on 6 matching bases. This CDR3 is 16 amino acids long. V was cut by 0 bases and J by 4 bases, with 18 bases left in between. Germline CDR1 and CDR2: SQVTM and ANQGSEA. Here the CDR3 DNA reads TGCAGCGTTGAAGATTACGGGCAGGGAGGACGAGAGACCCAGTACTTC. This translates into CSVEDYGQGGRETQYF. Using reference TRBV29-1 and TRBJ2-5 for the parts outside the CDR3, the full variable domain is SAVISQKPSRDICQRGTSLTIQCQVDSQVTMMFWYRQQPGQSLTLIATANQGSEATYESGFVIDKFPISRPNLTFSTLTVSNMSPEDSSIYLCSVEDYGQGGRETQYFGPGTRLLVL.

This clonotype was detected ten times or more. The J gene is TRBJ2-2, the V gene TRBV7-9; D may be TRBD1 (6 bases). Germline CDR1 and CDR2: SEHNR and FQNEAQ (reference sequence). This CDR3 has 17 residues. Trimming removed 5 bases from V and 3 bases from J, with 19 bases in between. CDR3 bases: TGTGCCAGCAGCCGGTGGAACGGGACAAGCGACACCGGGGAGCTGTTTTTT. Translation gives CASSRWNGTSDTGELFF.

In the case of this clonotype: Possible read error: a much larger clone is one base away. The rearrangement joins TRBV2 to TRBJ2-4; D is ambiguous. From germline, CDR1 is SNHLY and CDR2 FYNNEI. CDR3 length equals 13 residues. CDR3 DNA: TGTGCCAGCAGTGAAGCCTACAAAAACACTCAGTACTTC. Amino acid sequence: CASSEAYKNTQYF. Variable domain in full (rest from reference TRBV2 and TRBJ2-4): EPEVTQTPSHQVTQMGQEVILRCVPISNHLYFYWYRQILGQKVEFLVSFYNNEISEKSEIFDDQFSVERPDGSNFTLKIRSTKLEDSAMYFCASSEAYKNTQYFGAGTRLSVL.

For this clonotype: This sequence may be a read error, since a much larger clone differs from it by one base. The chain is built from TRBV6-6 and TRBJ2-2, with a weak D call TRBD2 (6 bases). From germline, CDR1 is MNHNY and CDR2 SVGAGI (reference sequence). The CDR3 sequence is 17 residues long. The CDR3 coding sequence is TGTGCCAGCAGTTTGTCGGTAGGGCCTACGAACACCGGGGGGCTGTTTTTT. Residues: CASSLSVGPTNTGGLFF.

This clonotype was counted at least ten times. The chain has TRBV5-6 and TRBJ2-7, with D hard to call. The CDR3 consists of 13 residues. CDR1 is SGHDT and CDR2 is YYEEEE in the germline V gene. The ends were cut back, 2 bases at V and 0 bases at J, with 6 bases in the middle. The CDR3 protein is CASSFGLSYEQYF. The CDR3 nucleotides read TGTGCCAGCAGCTTCGGTCTCTCCTACGAGCAGTACTTC.

Regarding this clonotype: One base away lies a much larger clone, so this may be a sequencing read error. The rearrangement links TRBV18 to TRBJ2-3; D is perhaps TRBD2 (6 bases). In germline, CDR1 is KGHSH, CDR2 LQKENI. The CDR3 loop spans 15 amino acids. The CDR3 region has the DNA TGTGCCGGCTCAACCGAGGAGGGGCCCACAGATACGCAGTATTTT. This sequence encodes CAGSTEEGPTDTQYF.

This clonotype was found many times. The chain recombines TRBV11-2 with TRBJ2-5; perhaps TRBD2 as D (6 bases). Germline V CDR1 and CDR2: SGHAT, FQNNGV. There are 16 residues in the CDR3. The germline V and J ends were trimmed by 0 bases and 5 bases, with 16 bases remaining between them. DNA of the CDR3: TGTGCCAGCAGCTTAGACCCTACGGGGGAGGAGGAGACCCAGTACTTC. It encodes CASSLDPTGEEETQYF.

This clonotype was counted many times. The genes are TRBV5-4 and TRBJ1-6; D ambiguous. The CDR3 has 13 amino acids. Germline loops: CDR1 SGHNT, CDR2 YYREEE (reference sequence). V was shortened by 1 base and J by 5 bases, with 4 bases between the two germline ends. The CDR3 coding sequence is TGTGCCAGCAGCTTGTCGCATAATTCACCCCTCCACTTT. It specifies CASSLSHNSPLHF.